Reported below is one T cell receptor beta chain. Antigen specificity is unknown. This CDR3 spans 15 amino acids. CDR1 SGHVS and CDR2 FNYEAQ come from the germline V gene. Trimming shortened V by 1 base and J by 4 bases, and 11 bases separated the two germline ends. The data were obtained in a study of shared clonotypes between healthy human individuals. Findings and caveats of the study: An effect of sequencing depth on clonotype sharing among donors was expected. On the whole, naive subsets had larger estimated richness than memory subsets had.

Sequencing was performed with immunoSEQ multiplex PCR; in TCRdb, only in-frame clones are kept and a portion is missing. The sample lists around 990,000 clones, approximately 77% occurring once. The TCR comes from a man aged 18 to 29 in good health. Some clones in this sample may be carry-over from other donors' samples. Sequencing was performed on memory CD4+ T cells from PBMCs. Indicated subset: CD45RA-negative fraction. V is TRBV7-6 and J is TRBJ2-1; TRBD1 or TRBD2 may be the D gene (5 bases each). The CDR3 coding sequence is TGTGCCAGCAGCTTAGGAGTGGGGGAATACAATGAGCAGTTCTTC. Protein: CASSLGVGEYNEQFF.